This TCR beta chain derives from a study of identical twins (dated by TCRdb to between 2015 and 2016). With respect to the entire study: The study deep-sequenced TCR alpha and beta repertoires from monozygotic twins, unrelated adults of various ages and cord blood to test whether fetal clonotypes persist. Replicate twin experiments were performed at different times using different library preparation protocols to rule out contamination.

Libraries came from 5' RACE. The instrument was an Illumina HiSeq 2000. Template switching added a universal primer binding site, and the final cDNA carried a unique molecular identifier that allowed TCR cDNA molecules to be counted accurately. Specific primers in the conserved constant-segment region were used to synthesize first-strand cDNA for TCR alpha and beta chains. To control for contamination, every cDNA library carried two barcodes: a SMART-Mk sample barcode plus Illumina barcodes. TruSeq adapter sequences, together with Illumina sample barcodes, were added in two successive PCR steps. The Illumina HiSeq platform was used with custom primers to sequence TCR alpha and beta cDNA libraries. The original methods were these. MiGEC was used to process raw reads and extract unique molecular identifiers, and MiXCR was used to find CDR3 positions. Recombination models were inferred per individual with the repgenHMM and IGoR tools using an EM algorithm. The tcR package in R was used for shared clonotype analysis, with sharing normalized by the product of cloneset sizes. To study raw recombination free of thymic and clonal selection effects, out-of-frame nonproductive sequences were analyzed. TCRdb trimmed the raw reads at Q25, called clones with MiXCR and kept productive beta chains. Rows merge per CDR3 protein into single entries with the most common DNA and genes. Here the V and J calls rest on TCRdb's processing, not on the authors' analysis. Present in this sample are around 650,000 distinct CDR3 sequences, less than 9% of which were seen just once. The top ten clonotypes cover roughly 1.6% of the sample.

Broader findings and caveats from the paper: Conclusions relied on cross-sectional statistical analysis, since the same donors could not be followed over many years. Out-of-frame TCR alpha sequences shared between twins showed an excess of low generation-probability sequences compared with coincidental sharing between unrelated individuals. Zero-insertion analyses could be partly confounded by invariant T cells such as MAIT and iNKT, although diverse VJ usage argued against such confounding for most clonotypes. In monozygotic twins, out-of-frame TCR alpha sharing was systematically underestimated by recombination models, although the models agreed with sharing between unrelated individuals. A weaker excess of twin sharing was found in beta out-of-frame sequences because the signal-to-noise ratio was lowered by fewer shared sequences. Fewer insertions were carried by abundant cord blood beta clonotypes, a similar but weaker trend appeared in young adult naive repertoires, and no such trend appeared in memory repertoires.

Every donor was a healthy Caucasian. Three pairs of female monozygotic twins, all aged about 18 to 30 years, were included in the twin cohort. Peripheral blood mononuclear cells were the source from which RNA for the TCR libraries was isolated. For this chain, trimming is 1 base at the V end and 7 bases at the J end, and the number of junction bases without a gene match is 6. The germline V gene (reference sequence) provides CDR1 DFQATT and CDR2 SNEGSKA. The CDR3 covers 14 residues, taking in both the cysteine and the phenylalanine. Only CDR3 DNA remains: 42 bases, in frame from the first base. Details on this clonotype: Its antigen has not been determined. Within one base of it there is no much larger clone, and no base qualities were kept.

These data also formed part of another study, on yellow fever vaccine responses in identical twins. As that second paper reports: According to the authors, in identical twins the way T cells responded to vaccination appeared partly convergent and partly personalized. The study precisely tracked vaccine-responding T cell clones in identical twins.

The receptor was isolated from a woman under 30 in good health. Sequencing was performed on PBMCs. The V and J genes are TRBV20-1 and TRBJ2-5; TRBD2 matches 10 bases in the middle. The DNA reads TGCAGTGCTAGAGCGCTAGCGGGGGACGGGACCCAGTACTTC. This gives the protein CSARALAGDGTQYF.